The 16 T cell receptor beta chains listed next were all sequenced from one sample in a study of CD8 T cells in ankylosing spondylitis. Each CDR3 protein gets one entry after TCRdb re-called the 5' RACE reads with MiXCR. The profile shows about 130,000 distinct CDR3 sequences, over 6.5% of them singletons. Sequencing was carried out using blood, either unsorted or a sorted T cell fraction (not recorded which). Every receptor here comes from a male donor with ankylosing spondylitis or in good health (not recorded which).

The CDR3 spells CASSLVSSNYEQYF. The CDR3 region has the DNA TGCGCCAGCAGCTTGGTAAGCAGCAACTACGAGCAGTACTTC. This sequence joins TRBV5-1 and TRBJ2-7; D remains unclear. The germline gives CDR1 SGHRS, CDR2 YFSETQ. CDR3 length: 14 amino acids. Deletions cut 0 bases from V and 3 bases from J, with 10 bases between. Drawing the rest from reference TRBV5-1 and TRBJ2-7, the complete variable domain is KAGVTQTPRYLIKTRGQQVTLSCSPISGHRSVSWYQQTPGQGLQFLFEYFSETQRNKGNFPGRFSGRQFSNSRSEMNVSTLELGDSALYLCASSLVSSNYEQYFGPGTRLTVT.

This clonotype was counted ten times or more. J is TRBJ2-3 and V is TRBV7-2; TRBD2 matches 7 bases. There are 17 residues in the CDR3. From germline, CDR1 is SGHTA and CDR2 FQGNSA. The V segment lost 4 bases and the J segment 2 bases; nucleotides outside the gene matches: 12. CDR3 sequence reads: CASSSGALAAYTDTQYF. In DNA form, the CDR3 reads TGTGCCAGCAGCTCTGGTGCGCTAGCGGCGTACACAGATACGCAGTATTTT.

This clonotype appeared many times. The rearrangement links TRBV5-5 to TRBJ2-1; maybe TRBD2 (5 bases). Germline-derived CDR1 and CDR2 are SGHKS and YYEKEE (reference sequence). This CDR3 region has 13 residues. V was pared by 4 bases and J by 8 bases, with 13 bases between. The chain's CDR3 is CASSRRWDHEQFF. The CDR3 bases are TGTGCCAGCAGCCGGAGGTGGGATCATGAGCAGTTCTTC.

The table lists this clonotype with many counts. This chain links TRBV15 with TRBJ2-7; a possible D gene is TRBD1 (5 bases). V was cut by 0 bases and J by 12 bases, with 18 bases left in between. The CDR3 contains 14 residues. The germline V gene encodes CDR1 LNHNV and CDR2 YYDKDF (reference sequence). CDR3 sequence reads: CATSRDRGRVSAYF. CDR3 sequence (DNA): TGTGCCACCAGCAGAGATCGTGGCAGGGTCTCTGCGTACTTC.

This chain links TRBV5-1 with TRBJ2-1; weak D call: TRBD1 (6 bases). The V end lost 0 bases, the J end lost 6 bases, and 13 bases lay between the germline ends. Germline loops: CDR1 SGHRS, CDR2 YFSETQ. The CDR3 loop spans 15 amino acids. The CDR3 sequence: CASSLEAGVRNEQFF. The CDR3 nucleotides are TGCGCCAGCAGCTTGGAGGCAGGGGTCCGCAATGAGCAGTTCTTC.

This clonotype has at least ten counts. V usage is TRBV7-9 and J usage is TRBJ1-6; perhaps TRBD1 as D (5 bases). With 1 base removed from V and 13 bases from J, the gap between germline ends came to 11 bases. Germline V lookup: CDR1 SEHNR, CDR2 FQNEAQ (reference sequence). CDR3 length equals 13 residues. This CDR3 is CASSLGGKIPLHF. The CDR3 DNA follows: TGTGCCAGCAGCTTAGGGGGGAAGATTCCCCTCCACTTT.

This clonotype showed up many times. The chain couples TRBV7-2 to TRBJ2-1; D perhaps matches TRBD2 (6 bases). Germline loops: CDR1 SGHTA, CDR2 FQGNSA. There are 15 residues in the CDR3. V lost 5 bases to trimming and J lost 2 bases, with 13 bases between them. The CDR3 protein is CASSPLAQAYNEQFF. In DNA, the CDR3 is TGTGCCAGCAGCCCTCTAGCGCAAGCCTACAATGAGCAGTTCTTC. Full variable domain (missing parts from reference TRBV7-2 and TRBJ2-1): GAGVSQSPSNKVTEKGKDVELRCDPISGHTALYWYRQSLGQGLEFLIYFQGNSAPDKSGLPSDRFSAERTGGSVSTLTIQRTQQEDSAVYLCASSPLAQAYNEQFFGPGTRLTVL.

This clonotype was detected many times. The chain carries TRBV30 and TRBJ2-7; 11 bases fit TRBD2. The germline V gene has CDR1 GTSNPN and CDR2 SVGIG (reference sequence). CDR3 size: 15 residues. After removal of 1 base from V and 4 bases from J, the junction contained 6 bases not matched to a gene. CDR3 protein: CAWSEASGGWYEQYF. For the CDR3, the DNA is TGTGCCTGGAGTGAAGCTAGCGGGGGGTGGTACGAGCAGTACTTC.

At least ten counts were recorded for this clonotype. The genes are TRBV5-1 and TRBJ2-3; D might be TRBD1 or TRBD2, each matching 6 bases. CDR1 is SGHRS, CDR2 YFSETQ, per germline. The CDR3 has 14 amino acids. The V and J ends lost 5 bases and 0 bases respectively, with 10 bases between them. CDR3 region: CASSEGGSTDTQYF. The CDR3, as DNA: TGCGCCAGCAGTGAGGGGGGAAGCACAGATACGCAGTATTTT.

This clonotype was seen repeatedly, ten times or more. J is TRBJ2-2 and V is TRBV7-8; TRBD1 might be the D (6 bases). Per the germline V gene, CDR1 is SGHVS and CDR2 is FQNEAQ. The V gene lost 5 bases and the J gene lost 7 bases, with 14 bases spanning the gap. CDR3 length: 14 residues. CDR3 sequence (DNA): TGTGCCAGCAGCCAAACACCCAGGGGCGGGGAGCTGTTTTTT. Its translation: CASSQTPRGGELFF.

The V gene is TRBV5-5, the J gene TRBJ1-4; D ambiguous. The CDR3 contains 16 residues. The germline gives CDR1 SGHKS, CDR2 YYEKEE (reference sequence). V was cut by 0 bases and J by 4 bases, with 13 bases left in between. The CDR3 reads CASSLATTGINEKLFF. The CDR3 DNA reads as TGTGCCAGCAGCTTGGCCACCACCGGAATTAATGAAAAACTGTTTTTT.

This clonotype was detected ten times or more. V and J are TRBV7-2 and TRBJ2-1, with 7 bases fitting TRBD2. The V and J ends lost 3 bases and 8 bases, in that order; junction bases with no gene match: 10. CDR3 size: 15 residues. CDR1 is SGHTA, CDR2 FQGNSA, per germline. The CDR3 sequence is CASSLDLGGAYEQFF. The CDR3 coding sequence is TGTGCCAGCAGCTTGGATCTGGGAGGGGCTTATGAGCAGTTCTTC.

This clonotype has at least ten counts. The chain combines TRBV6-1 with TRBJ1-1; 10 bases map to TRBD1. This CDR3 has 14 amino acids. Losses at the gene ends were 6 bases for V and 5 bases for J; bases not matched to a gene: 6. Germline CDR1 MNHNS, CDR2 SASEGT. The CDR3 sequence: CASSPGQGGTEAFF. The CDR3 DNA follows: TGTGCCAGCAGCCCAGGACAGGGGGGAACTGAAGCTTTCTTT.

This clonotype came up many times. The chain joins TRBV3-1 to TRBJ1-1; no firm D call. Germline-derived CDR1 and CDR2 are LGHDT and YNNKEL (reference sequence). The CDR3 totals 13 residues. V lost 5 bases, J lost 1 base, and 8 bases lay in between. CDR3 nucleotides: TGTGCCAGCAGCGGGTTAGAGAACACTGAAGCTTTCTTT. Its translation is CASSGLENTEAFF.

This clonotype was seen many times. One junction end disagrees with the germline gene, perhaps due to a read error. The chain uses TRBV7-9 and TRBJ2-1; 10 bases map to TRBD2. CDR3 length: 15 amino acids. Germline CDR1 and CDR2: SEHNR and FQNEAQ (reference sequence). DNA of the CDR3: TGTGCCAGCACCTTACTAGCGGGGAACTACAATGAGCAGTTCTTC. The encoded protein is CASTLLAGNYNEQFF.

This clonotype appeared many times. The chain employs TRBV6-1 and TRBJ2-1; D unresolved. V shed 4 bases and J shed 0 bases, with 7 bases lying between them. The CDR3 spans 14 residues. Germline CDR1 MNHNS, CDR2 SASEGT. The CDR3 here is CASSGHSSYNEQFF. CDR3 in DNA: TGTGCCAGCAGTGGGCATAGCTCCTACAATGAGCAGTTCTTC.